This T cell receptor (beta chain) was recorded in a study of neurological immune-mediated disorders. Germline V CDR1 and CDR2: DFQATT, SNEGSKA (reference sequence). This CDR3 comprises 16 residues. With 0 bases clipped from V and 4 bases from J, the junction kept 7 bases outside the gene matches. TCRdb reanalysed the 5' RACE reads using MiXCR and keeps one entry per CDR3 protein. The table shows more than 25,000 distinct CDR3 sequences, with 4% occurring only once. This clonotype was recorded many times. V is TRBV20-1 and J is TRBJ1-5; 9 nucleotides align to TRBD1. The source material was CD4+ T cells from blood. The source of this sequence is a woman aged 35 to 49 in good health. The CDR3 region has the DNA TGCAGTGCTAGAGATCCTAGGACAGGGGAGAATCAGCCCCAGCATTTT. The encoded protein is CSARDPRTGENQPQHF.